Given below is one TCR beta chain in context. Its antigen is unknown. This record comes from a study of CD4 T cells in relation to SARS-CoV-2 and coronaviruses. Study-wide background: The restricting HLA molecule for shared crossreactive spike epitopes was mapped.

TCRdb's copy holds only in-frame clones and misses some; the assay was immunoSEQ multiplex PCR. The sample carries about 56,000 clones, about 90% recorded once. Naive and memory CD4+ T cells were separated from cryopreserved PBMCs. Notes on the study in general: Each donor contributed either pre-pandemic or post-infection samples, not both. Culture-expanded clones reflect memory recall rather than primary priming during culture.

CDR1 SNHLY and CDR2 FYNNEI come from the germline V gene. CDR3 length: 14 residues. V lost 6 bases, J lost 3 bases, and 5 bases stayed unmatched. Input material: naive CD4+ T cells from PBMCs. Indicated subset: naive CD4+ T cells isolated by negative enrichment. This receptor was obtained from an adult with COVID-19. This chain connects TRBV2 to TRBJ2-7, with 10 bases lining up with TRBD2. CDR3 region: CASRGTSEYYEQYF. CDR3 DNA: TGTGCCAGCAGGGGGACTAGCGAATACTACGAGCAGTACTTC.